Listed below are T cell receptor beta chains from one sample, sequenced in a study of cytomegalovirus exposure and HLA in healthy donors. Sequencing used immunoSEQ multiplex PCR; TCRdb keeps in-frame clones, though not all of them. The table records roughly 120,000 clones, about four fifths of them present only once. Sequences were obtained from PBMCs. The origin of the receptors is a woman in her twenties or thirties in good health and CMV-seronegative. The CDR3 runs from the conserved cysteine through the conserved F or W. Fields, in order: J gene, V gene, CDR3 length, D gene, CDR3 protein. D genes are given only for firm matches.

j_call: TRBJ2-5
v_call: TRBV5-1
cdr3_length: 16
d_call: TRBD1
cdr3_aa: CASSLADRGWQETQYF

j_call: TRBJ2-7
v_call: TRBV30
cdr3_length: 15
d_call: TRBD2
cdr3_aa: CAWSVRGLAGTEQYF

j_call: -
v_call: TRBV6-5
cdr3_length: 14
d_call: TRBD1
cdr3_aa: CASSSDRGGYEQYF

j_call: TRBJ2-3
v_call: TRBV5-1
cdr3_length: 14
d_call: -
cdr3_aa: CASNPQGQGDTQYF

j_call: TRBJ1-1
v_call: TRBV19
cdr3_length: 12
d_call: -
cdr3_aa: CASTATFTEAFF

j_call: TRBJ1-2
v_call: TRBV7-9
cdr3_length: 14
d_call: TRBD1
cdr3_aa: CASSLGQGALGYTF

j_call: TRBJ2-1
v_call: TRBV7-8
cdr3_length: 13
d_call: -
cdr3_aa: CASSLGAGHEQFF

j_call: TRBJ2-7
v_call: TRBV25-1
cdr3_length: 12
d_call: -
cdr3_aa: CASRGQAYEQYF

j_call: TRBJ2-5
v_call: TRBV4-2
cdr3_length: 14
d_call: TRBD2
cdr3_aa: CASSQASGQETQYF

j_call: TRBJ2-1
v_call: TRBV28
cdr3_length: 18
d_call: -
cdr3_aa: CASSKYLRWGPPMYEQFF

j_call: TRBJ1-1
v_call: TRBV28
cdr3_length: 12
d_call: -
cdr3_aa: CASRPTTSEAFF

j_call: TRBJ2-3
v_call: TRBV5-1
cdr3_length: 16
d_call: -
cdr3_aa: CASSLTPGAGTDTQYF

j_call: TRBJ1-5
v_call: TRBV6-5
cdr3_length: 14
d_call: TRBD1
cdr3_aa: CASSSTQGIQPQHF

j_call: TRBJ1-6
v_call: TRBV25-1
cdr3_length: 14
d_call: TRBD1
cdr3_aa: CASSGQGVNSPLHF

j_call: TRBJ2-7
v_call: TRBV25-1
cdr3_length: 13
d_call: -
cdr3_aa: CASIGPRGYEQYF

j_call: TRBJ2-7
v_call: TRBV19
cdr3_length: 16
d_call: TRBD1
cdr3_aa: CASSTGTALGTYEQYF

j_call: TRBJ2-3
v_call: TRBV9
cdr3_length: 15
d_call: TRBD1
cdr3_aa: CASSPTGDSTDTQYF

j_call: TRBJ2-3
v_call: TRBV28
cdr3_length: 17
d_call: TRBD1
cdr3_aa: CASSRPGTGFATDTQYF

j_call: TRBJ1-2
v_call: TRBV29-1
cdr3_length: 11
d_call: -
cdr3_aa: CSATGIYGYTF

j_call: -
v_call: TRBV7-8
cdr3_length: 15
d_call: -
cdr3_aa: CASSLRRTSPYEQYF

j_call: TRBJ2-3
v_call: TRBV9
cdr3_length: 19
d_call: TRBD2
cdr3_aa: CASSADPAGLAGLTDTQYF

j_call: TRBJ2-7
v_call: TRBV5-3
cdr3_length: 12
d_call: -
cdr3_aa: CARLPDSYEQYF

j_call: TRBJ2-7
v_call: TRBV9
cdr3_length: 16
d_call: -
cdr3_aa: CASSVGGAGPMYEQYF

j_call: TRBJ2-1
v_call: TRBV5-4
cdr3_length: 16
d_call: -
cdr3_aa: CASSLMAGPSYNEQFF

j_call: TRBJ2-7
v_call: TRBV5-6
cdr3_length: 16
d_call: -
cdr3_aa: CASSSSWGELSYEQYF

j_call: TRBJ1-1
v_call: TRBV28
cdr3_length: 13
d_call: TRBD1
cdr3_aa: CASSPRTGMEAFF

j_call: TRBJ2-3
v_call: TRBV19
cdr3_length: 15
d_call: -
cdr3_aa: CASSIIHGSIYTQYF

j_call: TRBJ2-7
v_call: TRBV10-2
cdr3_length: 15
d_call: TRBD2
cdr3_aa: CASSELGLAGVEQYF

j_call: TRBJ1-5
v_call: TRBV28
cdr3_length: 16
d_call: -
cdr3_aa: CASSPRGGTVGQPQHF

j_call: TRBJ2-7
v_call: TRBV6-6
cdr3_length: 14
d_call: TRBD1
cdr3_aa: CASRHRGSTYEQYF

j_call: TRBJ1-2
v_call: TRBV15
cdr3_length: 15
d_call: -
cdr3_aa: CATSRDLVSGDGYTF

j_call: TRBJ2-7
v_call: TRBV9
cdr3_length: 15
d_call: TRBD1
cdr3_aa: CASSVGRTGHYEQYF

j_call: TRBJ2-3
v_call: TRBV7-9
cdr3_length: 17
d_call: -
cdr3_aa: CASSPSAGSSGTDTQYF

j_call: TRBJ2-1
v_call: TRBV28
cdr3_length: 21
d_call: TRBD2
cdr3_aa: CASSPRKGLAGGQRSHNEQFF

j_call: TRBJ2-5
v_call: TRBV9
cdr3_length: 15
d_call: TRBD1
cdr3_aa: CASSAAGQGRETQYF

j_call: TRBJ2-7
v_call: TRBV4-1
cdr3_length: 14
d_call: TRBD2
cdr3_aa: CASSLSGRDYEQYF

j_call: TRBJ2-5
v_call: TRBV27
cdr3_length: 15
d_call: TRBD1
cdr3_aa: CASSSTGQGSETQYF

j_call: TRBJ2-7
v_call: TRBV5-1
cdr3_length: 13
d_call: TRBD1
cdr3_aa: CASSLGTGGEQYF

j_call: TRBJ1-4
v_call: TRBV19
cdr3_length: 14
d_call: -
cdr3_aa: CASSISSANEKLFF

j_call: TRBJ1-4
v_call: TRBV5-1
cdr3_length: 15
d_call: TRBD1
cdr3_aa: CASREGQGMREKLFF

j_call: TRBJ1-1
v_call: TRBV5-1
cdr3_length: 13
d_call: TRBD1
cdr3_aa: CASSYVQGTEAFF

j_call: TRBJ2-7
v_call: TRBV12-5
cdr3_length: 12
d_call: TRBD1
cdr3_aa: CASGLGTGVQYF

j_call: TRBJ2-2
v_call: TRBV5-1
cdr3_length: 16
d_call: TRBD1
cdr3_aa: CASSLGQGARTGELFF

j_call: TRBJ2-2
v_call: TRBV7-9
cdr3_length: 17
d_call: TRBD2
cdr3_aa: CASSPIAGGPNTGELFF

j_call: TRBJ1-1
v_call: TRBV14
cdr3_length: 16
d_call: TRBD1
cdr3_aa: CASSGDRTGVDTEAFF

j_call: TRBJ1-1
v_call: TRBV18
cdr3_length: 13
d_call: -
cdr3_aa: CASSMTGNTEAFF